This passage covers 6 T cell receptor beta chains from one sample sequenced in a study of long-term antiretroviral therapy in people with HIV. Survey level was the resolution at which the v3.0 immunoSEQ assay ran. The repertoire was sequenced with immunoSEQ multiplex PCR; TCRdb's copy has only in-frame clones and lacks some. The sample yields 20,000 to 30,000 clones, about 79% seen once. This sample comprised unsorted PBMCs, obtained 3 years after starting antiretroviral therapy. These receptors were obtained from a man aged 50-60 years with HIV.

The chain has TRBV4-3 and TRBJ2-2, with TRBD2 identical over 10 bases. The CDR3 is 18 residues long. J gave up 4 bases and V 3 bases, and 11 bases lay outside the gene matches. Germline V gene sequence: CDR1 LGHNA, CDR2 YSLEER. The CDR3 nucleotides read TGCGCCAGCAGCCAGTATGGACTAGCGGACAGTATCACCGGGGAGCTGTTTTTT. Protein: CASSQYGLADSITGELFF.

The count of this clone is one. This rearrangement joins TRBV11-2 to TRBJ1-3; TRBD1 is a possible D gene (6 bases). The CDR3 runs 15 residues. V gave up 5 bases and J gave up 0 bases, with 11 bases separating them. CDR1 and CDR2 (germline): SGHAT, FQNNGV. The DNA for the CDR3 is TGTGCCAGCAGCCGACAGGACAGCTCTGGAAACACCATATATTTT. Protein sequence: CASSRQDSSGNTIYF.

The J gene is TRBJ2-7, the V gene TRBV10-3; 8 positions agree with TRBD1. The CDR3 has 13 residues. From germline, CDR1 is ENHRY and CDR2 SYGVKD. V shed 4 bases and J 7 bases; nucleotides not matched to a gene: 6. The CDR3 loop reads CAISARTGREQYF. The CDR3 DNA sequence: TGTGCCATCAGTGCCCGGACAGGGAGGGAGCAGTACTTC.

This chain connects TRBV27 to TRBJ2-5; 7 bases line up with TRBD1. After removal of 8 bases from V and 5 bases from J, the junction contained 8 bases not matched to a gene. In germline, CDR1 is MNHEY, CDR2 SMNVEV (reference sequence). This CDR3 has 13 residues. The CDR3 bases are TGTGCCAGCTACAGGGGCATTGGGGAGACCCAGTACTTC. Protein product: CASYRGIGETQYF.

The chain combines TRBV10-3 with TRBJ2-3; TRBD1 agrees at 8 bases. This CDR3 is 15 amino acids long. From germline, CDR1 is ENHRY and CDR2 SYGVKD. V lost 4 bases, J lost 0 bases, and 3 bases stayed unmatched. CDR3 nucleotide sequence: TGTGCCATCAGTGCCCGGACAGGGAGCACAGATACGCAGTATTTT. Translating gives CAISARTGSTDTQYF.

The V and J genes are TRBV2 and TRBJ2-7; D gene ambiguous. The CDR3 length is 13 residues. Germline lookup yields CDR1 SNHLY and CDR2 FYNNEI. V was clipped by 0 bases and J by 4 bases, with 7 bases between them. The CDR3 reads CASSEAPLYEQYF. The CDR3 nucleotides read TGTGCCAGCAGTGAAGCTCCTCTATACGAGCAGTACTTC.